The next 22 T cell receptor beta chains were all read from a single sample in a study of cytomegalovirus exposure and HLA in healthy donors. The PCR was carried out with 60 Vbeta primers and 13 Jbeta primers. Assay: immunoSEQ multiplex PCR; the TCRdb copy retains only in-frame clones and omits some. This sample has about 200,000 clones, with roughly 80% found just once. The sequenced material came from PBMCs. The source of these receptors is a middle-aged woman in good health and CMV-seronegative.

This clone was counted between two and nine times. The chain couples TRBV27 to TRBJ2-2, with TRBD2 matching over 9 bases. V lost 7 bases and J lost 6; bases outside the gene matches: 9. This CDR3 has 15 amino acids. Looked up from germline, CDR1 is MNHEY and CDR2 is SMNVEV (reference sequence). In DNA, the CDR3 is TGTGCCAGCACCCGGGGTAGCGGGAGAGCCGGGGAGCTGTTTTTT. This encodes CASTRGSGRAGELFF.

This clone was found once. The chain couples TRBV7-9 to TRBJ1-2; D uncertain. This CDR3 spans 12 amino acids. Germline V gene lookup returns CDR1 SEHNR and CDR2 FQNEAQ (reference sequence). V lost 3 bases and J 8 bases, leaving 10 bases between the germline ends. CDR3 region: CASSFYPTGYTF. CDR3 nucleotides: TGTGCCAGCAGCTTTTACCCCACAGGCTACACCTTC.

The rearrangement joins TRBV5-1 to TRBJ2-2; no reliable D call. The CDR3 sequence is 12 residues long. V was shortened by 5 bases and J by 5 bases, with 7 bases between the two germline ends. Germline CDR1 and CDR2: SGHRS and YFSETQ. Written as DNA, the CDR3 is TGCGCCAGCAGAGAGGATACCGGGGAGCTGTTTTTT. The encoded protein is CASREDTGELFF.

V is TRBV30 and J is TRBJ2-5, with 10 nucleotides matching TRBD2. V lost 5 bases, J lost 4 bases, and 13 bases stayed unmatched. Germline assignment: CDR1 GTSNPN and CDR2 SVGIG (reference sequence). The CDR3 covers 16 residues. Here the CDR3 DNA reads TGTGCCTGGGAATTAGGAATTAGCGGGAGGTTAGAGACCCAGTACTTC. As protein: CAWELGISGRLETQYF.

The gene calls are TRBV4-1 and TRBJ1-4; D call uncertain. The CDR3 has 14 amino acids. V was shortened by 4 bases and J by 8 bases, with 14 bases between the two germline ends. Germline V gene lookup returns CDR1 MGHRA and CDR2 YSYEKL. The CDR3 region has the DNA TGCGCCAGCAGCCGTTCGTGGGGAGGGGAAAAACTGTTTTTT. Amino acid sequence: CASSRSWGGEKLFF.

The V gene is TRBV19, the J gene TRBJ2-1; 8 bases agree with TRBD2. The germline gives CDR1 LNHDA, CDR2 SQIVND (reference sequence). J gave up 8 bases and V 3 bases, and 9 bases lay outside the gene matches. CDR3 length: 15 residues. The CDR3 loop is CASSMSSGRAHEQFF. DNA of the CDR3: TGTGCCAGTAGTATGTCCTCCGGGAGGGCGCATGAGCAGTTCTTC.

This rearrangement joins TRBV21-1 to TRBJ1-1; TRBD1 is the table's D call, not checked against the DNA. TRBV21-1 is tagged as a pseudogene. There are 11 residues in the CDR3. The CDR3 sequence: CASQGDTEAFF. The DNA for the CDR3 is TGTGCCAGCCAGGGTGACACTGAAGCTTTCTTT.

The chain has TRBV28 and TRBJ1-1; D possibly corresponds to TRBD1 (6 bases). The germline V gene encodes CDR1 MDHEN and CDR2 SYDVKM. Trimming left V 6 bases short and J 3 bases short, with 11 bases between. The CDR3 runs to 13 residues. CDR3 bases: TGTGCCAGCAGGGAACAGGGACACACTGAAGCTTTCTTT. Its protein product is CASREQGHTEAFF.

This clone occurred a few times. V usage is TRBV10-3 and J usage is TRBJ1-1; TRBD1 might be the D (5 bases). V lost 3 bases and J lost 0, with 8 bases in between. Germline CDR1 reads ENHRY; CDR2 reads SYGVKD. The CDR3 runs to 14 residues. CDR3 in DNA: TGTGCCATCAGTGATACGACAGTGAACACTGAAGCTTTCTTT. Its protein is CAISDTTVNTEAFF.

The gene calls are TRBV18 and TRBJ1-2; D remains ambiguous. The CDR3 is made up of 12 amino acids. Germline V gene lookup returns CDR1 KGHSH and CDR2 LQKENI. V dropped 6 bases and J dropped 6 bases, with 11 bases sitting between them. CDR3 in amino acids: CASSPNVDGYTF. The CDR3 DNA reads TGTGCCAGCTCCCCCAATGTTGATGGCTACACCTTC.

The chain couples TRBV7-9 to TRBJ2-6; 9 positions match TRBD1. Germline CDR1 reads SEHNR; CDR2 reads FQNEAQ (reference sequence). There are 18 residues in the CDR3. V lost 5 bases to trimming and J lost 3 bases; unmatched junction nucleotides: 11. CDR3 loop: CASSHGQGSAGGANVLTF. CDR3 nucleotide sequence: TGTGCCAGCAGCCACGGACAGGGGTCCGCAGGTGGGGCCAACGTCCTGACTTTC.

The chain uses TRBV11-2 and TRBJ2-2; 7 nucleotides line up with TRBD1. Losses at the gene ends were 4 bases for V and 2 bases for J; bases not matched to a gene: 10. Per the germline V gene, CDR1 is SGHAT and CDR2 is FQNNGV. The CDR3 sequence is 17 residues long. The DNA of the CDR3 is TGTGCCAGCAGCTCCCCTACAGGGGTCCTCAACACCGGGGAGCTGTTTTTT. It is translated as CASSSPTGVLNTGELFF.

This clone has just a few counts. The chain couples TRBV27 to TRBJ2-7, with D possibly being TRBD2 (6 bases). The V end was cut by 6 bases, the J end by 0 bases, with 18 bases between. Germline lookup yields CDR1 MNHEY and CDR2 SMNVEV (reference sequence). The CDR3 runs 16 residues. CDR3 loop: CASSPALGEDSYEQYF. CDR3 nucleotide sequence: TGTGCCAGCAGCCCGGCCTTGGGGGAGGACTCCTACGAGCAGTACTTC.

The chain employs TRBV10-3 and TRBJ2-4, with TRBD2 as a possible D gene (6 bases). Looked up from germline, CDR1 is ENHRY and CDR2 is SYGVKD. The length of the CDR3 is 13 residues. Trimming removed 7 bases at V and 6 bases at J, with 13 bases between. CDR3 bases: TGTGCCATCAAGGAGGGTAGCGGAAACATTCAGTACTTC. Translating gives CAIKEGSGNIQYF.

The chain carries TRBV29-1 and TRBJ1-1; TRBD1 matches at 9 bases. This CDR3 spans 15 amino acids. The germline V gene has CDR1 SQVTM and CDR2 ANQGSEA. V lost 7 bases to trimming and J lost 1 base; unmatched junction nucleotides: 10. The CDR3 DNA follows: TGCAGCGCGTCCGACAGGGGGTTTAGGAACACTGAAGCTTTCTTT. Protein sequence: CSASDRGFRNTEAFF.

V is TRBV14 and J is TRBJ2-7, with TRBD2 identical over 10 bases. The ends lost 6 bases at V and 4 bases at J; junction bases unmatched: 9. The CDR3 contains 15 residues. The germline gives CDR1 SGHDN, CDR2 FVKESK. This chain's CDR3 is CASSRSGRGLYEQYF. For the CDR3, the DNA is TGTGCCAGCAGTCGAAGCGGGAGGGGATTATACGAGCAGTACTTC. Full variable domain (outside the CDR3, taken from reference TRBV14 and TRBJ2-7): EAGVTQFPSHSVIEKGQTVTLRCDPISGHDNLYWYRRVMGKEIKFLLHFVKESKQDESGMPNNRFLAERTGGTYSTLKVQPAELEDSGVYFCASSRSGRGLYEQYFGPGTRLTVT.

This clone has only a few counts. The chain uses TRBV30 and TRBJ2-5, with TRBD2 identical over 11 bases. The end of the DNA fits TRBJ2-7 better, so the J call may be wrong. Germline V lookup: CDR1 GTSNPN, CDR2 SVGIG (reference sequence). This CDR3 spans 14 amino acids. The CDR3 is CAWSFIAGGREQYF. The CDR3 region has the DNA TGTGCCTGGAGTTTCATAGCGGGAGGGCGCGAGCAGTACTTC.

The rearrangement links TRBV5-8 to TRBJ2-7, with a possible D match to TRBD1 (9 bases). The CDR3 has 16 residues. Trimming removed 4 bases at V and 0 bases at J, with 17 bases between. Germline V gives CDR1 SGHTS, CDR2 YDEGEE. In DNA form, the CDR3 reads TGTGCCAGCAGCCCGGGACAGGGACTAGACTCCTACGAGCAGTACTTC. Translated: CASSPGQGLDSYEQYF.

The chain employs TRBV29-1 and TRBJ2-7; D might be TRBD2 (6 bases). V was shortened by 3 bases and J by 2 bases, with 11 bases between the two germline ends. This CDR3 has 13 residues. In germline, CDR1 is SQVTM, CDR2 ANQGSEA. The CDR3 DNA reads TGCAGCGTTGAGTCTAGCGTCACCTACGAGCAGTACTTC. It encodes CSVESSVTYEQYF.

The gene calls are TRBV6-6 and TRBJ2-3, with TRBD1 matching 8 bases. J gave up 0 bases and V 4 bases, and 0 bases lay outside the gene matches. CDR1 MNHNY and CDR2 SVGAGI come from the germline V gene (reference sequence). CDR3 length: 14 residues. DNA for the CDR3: TGTGCCAGCAGTTGGACAGGGAGCACAGATACGCAGTATTTT. This sequence encodes CASSWTGSTDTQYF.

This clone appeared a few times. This chain uses TRBV6-5 with TRBJ2-2; possibly TRBD1 for D (6 bases). Germline-derived CDR1 and CDR2 are MNHEY and SVGAGI. The CDR3 totals 16 residues. V was shortened by 0 bases and J by 8 bases, with 16 bases between the two germline ends. The CDR3 nucleotides read TGTGCCAGCAGTTACTCGACCAGTCTCAGGGGAGGGGAGCTGTTTTTT. It specifies CASSYSTSLRGGELFF.

This chain uses TRBV9 with TRBJ1-1; TRBD1 matches at 7 bases. The junction had 5 bases not matched to a gene; V was cut back by 6 bases and J by 3 bases. Germline V gene sequence: CDR1 SGDLS, CDR2 YYNGEE. This CDR3 contains 13 residues. This chain's CDR3 is CASTAGGDTEAFF. The CDR3 nucleotides read TGTGCCAGCACCGCAGGGGGAGACACTGAAGCTTTCTTT.